The next 21 T cell receptor beta chains were all read from a single sample in a study of cytomegalovirus exposure and HLA in healthy donors. The PCR was carried out with 60 Vbeta primers and 13 Jbeta primers. Assay: immunoSEQ multiplex PCR; the TCRdb copy retains only in-frame clones and omits some. The repertoire has more than 90,000 clones, under 85% of them found once; the top ten carry 1.5% to 2.5%. Specimen: PBMCs. Every receptor here comes from a man aged 35-49 years in good health and CMV-seronegative.

The V gene is TRBV5-6, the J gene TRBJ2-1; D remains unclear. With 3 bases removed from V and 8 bases from J, the gap between germline ends came to 6 bases. Germline-derived CDR1 and CDR2 are SGHDT and YYEEEE. The CDR3 length is 11 residues. The CDR3 loop is CASSSLHEQFF. Written as DNA, the CDR3 is TGTGCCAGCAGCTCCCTCCATGAGCAGTTCTTC.

V usage is TRBV7-2 and J usage is TRBJ1-6; no clear D gene. Trimming shortened V by 4 bases and J by 10 bases, and 14 bases separated the two germline ends. Looked up from germline, CDR1 is SGHTA and CDR2 is FQGNSA. CDR3 length: 14 residues. The chain's CDR3 is CASSSITTGSPLHF. The CDR3 DNA follows: TGTGCCAGCAGCTCGATAACGACTGGATCACCCCTCCACTTT.

The J gene is TRBJ1-5, the V gene TRBV28, with 8 bases aligning to TRBD1. The CDR3 consists of 17 residues. Germline assignment: CDR1 MDHEN and CDR2 SYDVKM. V lost 2 bases and J lost 3; bases outside the gene matches: 9. CDR3: CASSLSPGQGLNQPQHF. CDR3 coding DNA: TGTGCCAGCAGTTTAAGCCCAGGACAGGGACTCAATCAGCCCCAGCATTTT. The variable domain in full, completed from reference TRBV28 and TRBJ1-5, reads DVKVTQSSRYLVKRTGEKVFLECVQDMDHENMFWYRQDPGLGLRLIYFSYDVKMKEKGDIPEGYSVSREKKERFSLILESASTNQTSMYLCASSLSPGQGLNQPQHFGDGTRLSIL.

The V call is TRBV28, the J call TRBJ2-1; D may be TRBD2 (6 bases). The ends were cut back, 6 bases at V and 4 bases at J, with 10 bases in the middle. The CDR3 is 13 residues long. Germline V CDR1 and CDR2: MDHEN, SYDVKM. In DNA form, the CDR3 reads TGTGCCAGCAGGTGGAGGGTTTACAATGAGCAGTTCTTC. Translated: CASRWRVYNEQFF. The full variable domain, in which reference TRBV28 and TRBJ2-1 provide the parts outside the CDR3, is DVKVTQSSRYLVKRTGEKVFLECVQDMDHENMFWYRQDPGLGLRLIYFSYDVKMKEKGDIPEGYSVSREKKERFSLILESASTNQTSMYLCASRWRVYNEQFFGPGTRLTVL.

The chain couples TRBV9 to TRBJ2-7; D not certain. Germline CDR1 reads SGDLS; CDR2 reads YYNGEE. The CDR3 sequence is 16 residues long. Trimming left V 0 bases short and J 0 bases short, with 13 bases between. The DNA of the CDR3 is TGTGCCAGCAGCGTAGCAGACACCGGTGGCTCCTACGAGCAGTACTTC. As protein: CASSVADTGGSYEQYF.

This clone was counted a few times. J is TRBJ1-4 and V is TRBV4-3, with D unclear. This CDR3 region has 15 residues. Germline CDR1 LGHNA, CDR2 YSLEER. V lost 0 bases and J lost 8, with 13 bases in between. The CDR3 bases are TGCGCCAGCAGCCAAGAAGGTCAGGTTCGCGAAAAACTGTTTTTT. Encoded protein: CASSQEGQVREKLFF.

The rearrangement uses TRBV5-1 and TRBJ1-2; no firm D call. Looked up from germline, CDR1 is SGHRS and CDR2 is YFSETQ. With 0 bases removed from V and 8 bases from J, the gap between germline ends came to 14 bases. CDR3 length equals 14 residues. Here the CDR3 reads CASSLDKPTRGYTF. CDR3 DNA sequence: TGCGCCAGCAGCTTGGACAAACCAACGCGGGGCTACACCTTC.

The chain employs TRBV5-1 and TRBJ1-4, with D unclear. V was pared by 2 bases and J by 2 bases, with 10 bases between. Germline V gene data show CDR1 as SGHRS and CDR2 as YFSETQ. The CDR3 has 15 residues. CDR3 DNA: TGCGCCAGCAGCTTTGGTCCAGGCACTAATGAAAAACTGTTTTTT. Translation gives CASSFGPGTNEKLFF. The full variable domain, completed using reference TRBV5-1 and TRBJ1-4, is KAGVTQTPRYLIKTRGQQVTLSCSPISGHRSVSWYQQTPGQGLQFLFEYFSETQRNKGNFPGRFSGRQFSNSRSEMNVSTLELGDSALYLCASSFGPGTNEKLFFGSGTQLSVL.

The CDR3 nucleotides are TGTGCCAGCAGTGCTAGTAGGGGGAACAATCAGCCCCAGCATTTT. It translates to CASSASRGNNQPQHF. The chain is built from TRBV6-1 and TRBJ1-5; a possible D gene is TRBD1 (6 bases). The CDR3 is 15 amino acids. CDR1 and CDR2 (germline): MNHNS, SASEGT. Trimming took off 4 bases at V and 3 bases at J, with 13 bases between the two ends.

The chain is built from TRBV19 and TRBJ1-2, with D unclear. Deletions cut 5 bases from V and 3 bases from J, with 7 bases between. CDR3 length equals 12 residues. Germline assignment: CDR1 LNHDA and CDR2 SQIVND (reference sequence). The CDR3 DNA sequence: TGTGCCAGTAGTCCGGGTGACTATGGCTACACCTTC. As protein: CASSPGDYGYTF.

The count of this clone is one. J is TRBJ1-2 and V is TRBV30; D ambiguous. The CDR3 spans 17 residues. Germline CDR1 GTSNPN, CDR2 SVGIG (reference sequence). V lost 2 bases and J 5 bases, leaving 24 bases between the germline ends. The CDR3 loop reads CAWSKVGGAQRGYGYTF. The DNA of the CDR3 is TGTGCCTGGAGTAAGGTGGGTGGAGCGCAAAGAGGATATGGCTACACCTTC.

Only one count was recorded for this clone. The CDR3 nucleotides read TGTGCCTGGAGTCCAACGACAGGGGAAGCTTTCTTT. It yields the protein CAWSPTTGEAFF. The V and J genes are TRBV30 and TRBJ1-1; 7 nucleotides line up with TRBD1. The CDR3 extends over 12 amino acids. V trimming: 2 bases; J trimming: 8 bases; junction bases outside the gene matches: 5. The germline CDR1 and CDR2 sequences are GTSNPN and SVGIG (reference sequence).

Only one count was recorded for this clone. The V and J genes are TRBV5-1 and TRBJ2-5, with 11 bases lining up with TRBD2. V gave up 4 bases and J gave up 5 bases; unmatched junction bases: 7. Germline CDR1 reads SGHRS; CDR2 reads YFSETQ. The CDR3 loop spans 15 amino acids. The CDR3 reads CASSRDSGRDETQYF. CDR3 DNA: TGCGCCAGCAGCCGGGATAGCGGGAGGGACGAGACCCAGTACTTC.

This clone was observed a single time. The chain recombines TRBV7-9 with TRBJ1-1; no reliable D call. The CDR3 runs to 14 residues. With 5 bases removed from V and 1 base from J, the gap between germline ends came to 11 bases. Germline V gene data show CDR1 as SEHNR and CDR2 as FQNEAQ (reference sequence). The CDR3 protein is CASSLKDSNTEAFF. CDR3 sequence (DNA): TGTGCCAGCAGCCTGAAAGACTCGAACACTGAAGCTTTCTTT. The whole variable domain, filled in from reference TRBV7-9 and TRBJ1-1, reads DTGVSQNPRHKITKRGQNVTFRCDPISEHNRLYWYRQTLGQGPEFLTYFQNEAQLEKSRLLSDRFSAERPKGSFSTLEIQRTEQGDSAMYLCASSLKDSNTEAFFGQGTRLTVV.

The rearrangement uses TRBV4-2 and TRBJ2-1; the match to TRBD2 covers 8 bases. Germline V gene sequence: CDR1 LGHNA, CDR2 YNFKEQ. The CDR3 sequence is 15 residues long. The V segment lost 5 bases and the J segment 0 bases; nucleotides outside the gene matches: 3. The CDR3 region is CASSYLAGSYNEQFF. Written as DNA, the CDR3 is TGTGCCAGCAGCTATCTAGCGGGCTCCTACAATGAGCAGTTCTTC.

The V and J genes are TRBV7-9 and TRBJ2-1; 9 bases are shared with TRBD1. The CDR3 spans 15 residues. CDR1 and CDR2 from the germline V gene are SEHNR and FQNEAQ (reference sequence). The junction had 5 bases not matched to a gene; V was cut back by 7 bases and J by 1 base. The CDR3, as DNA: TGTGCCAGCATAACCGGGACAGGGTCCTACAATGAGCAGTTCTTC. Its translation: CASITGTGSYNEQFF.

This clone was detected only a few times. The chain joins TRBV4-1 to TRBJ1-4; D unclear. This CDR3 is built from 14 residues. V was pared by 1 base and J by 5 bases, with 8 bases between. Germline V gene data show CDR1 as MGHRA and CDR2 as YSYEKL. CDR3 sequence (DNA): TGCGCCAGCAGCCAAGTAAGCAGGAATGAAAAACTGTTTTTT. It is translated as CASSQVSRNEKLFF.

This chain links TRBV5-1 with TRBJ1-6; perhaps TRBD1 as D (6 bases). The CDR3 sequence is 15 residues long. The V and J ends lost 4 bases and 5 bases respectively, with 13 bases between them. Germline-derived CDR1 and CDR2 are SGHRS and YFSETQ. CDR3 protein: CASSPQGFDNSPLHF. CDR3 nucleotide sequence: TGCGCCAGCAGCCCGCAGGGGTTTGATAATTCACCCCTCCACTTT.

The chain is built from TRBV19 and TRBJ2-1, with D tentatively TRBD2 (6 bases). This CDR3 region has 16 residues. Germline lookup yields CDR1 LNHDA and CDR2 SQIVND (reference sequence). V dropped 9 bases and J dropped 1 base, with 19 bases sitting between them. The CDR3 region is CASRMQVSGSYNEQFF. CDR3 nucleotide sequence: TGTGCCAGCAGGATGCAGGTTAGCGGATCCTACAATGAGCAGTTCTTC.

CDR3 amino acids: CASGASGTSIADTQYF. In DNA form, the CDR3 reads TGTGCCAGCGGTGCGTCGGGGACTAGCATCGCAGATACGCAGTATTTT. This chain connects TRBV6-1 to TRBJ2-3; the match to TRBD2 covers 9 bases. CDR3 length: 16 amino acids. Germline V gene sequence: CDR1 MNHNS, CDR2 SASEGT. V gave up 8 bases and J gave up 4 bases; unmatched junction bases: 13.

The chain combines TRBV7-9 with TRBJ1-4; D remains unclear. The V gene's germline CDR1 is SEHNR and CDR2 FQNEAQ (reference sequence). V dropped 9 bases and J dropped 7 bases, with 15 bases sitting between them. This CDR3 region has 13 residues. The DNA of the CDR3 is TGTGCCAGTCTCGGGGTTTTGGGTGAAAAACTGTTTTTT. Protein: CASLGVLGEKLFF.